These T cell receptor beta chains were read from a single sample in a study of T cells after yellow fever vaccination. TCRdb independently ran MiXCR on the 5' RACE reads; one entry per CDR3 protein. The data hold some 420,000 distinct CDR3 sequences, with approximately 18% observed a single time. This specimen consisted of PBMCs, obtained before the yellow fever booster vaccination. The receptor source for this set is a man aged 18 to 29 who received the YFV17D yellow fever vaccine. Each CDR3 is given with its conserved first and last residue. The D gene is left open where the match is weak. Not every row has a clone size; where given, it reads once, few, many or a size class.

>TRBV18|.|TRBJ1-3|few
TGTGCCAGCTCCCCCTCGGAGTCGGGGGGAAACACCATATATTTT
CASSPSESGGNTIYF
>TRBV11-2|TRBD1|TRBJ2-7|once
TGTGCCAGCAGCACTCGGACAGGAACCCCCTACGAGCAGTACTTC
CASSTRTGTPYEQYF
>TRBV12-3/TRBV12-4|TRBD1|TRBJ1-2|few
TGTGCCAGCAGCCCCGGGACAGGGATGAGGGCCTATGGCTACACCTTC
CASSPGTGMRAYGYTF
>TRBV12-3/TRBV12-4|.|TRBJ2-1|.
TGTGCCACCTTAGCCGGGCCAGGGGAGCATTTCTTC
CATLAGPGEHFF
>TRBV6-5|.|TRBJ2-4|.
TGTGCCAGCAGTTACTCGTCGGTAGCCAAAAACATTCAGTACTTC
CASSYSSVAKNIQYF
>TRBV7-3|.|TRBJ2-1|.
TGTGCCAGCAGCACGAATGGGGGTCCTTACAATGAGCAGTTCTTC
CASSTNGGPYNEQFF
>TRBV6-2/TRBV6-3|TRBD1|TRBJ1-4|few
TGTGCCAGCAGTTATGGTCGACAGGGCTCAGGAAAACTGTTTTTT
CASSYGRQGSGKLFF
>TRBV5-1|.|TRBJ2-1|.
TGCGCCAGCAGCTTGGTACAGGGAAACTACAATGAGCAGTTCTTC
CASSLVQGNYNEQFF
>TRBV4-2|.|TRBJ1-6|few
TGTGCCAGCAGCCAACCGGGACGGAATAATTCACCCCTCCACTTT
CASSQPGRNNSPLHF
>TRBV7-3|.|TRBJ1-2|few
TGTGCCAGCAGCCCCGGGGGGGCTCATGGCTACACCTTC
CASSPGGAHGYTF
>TRBV5-4|TRBD2|TRBJ2-3|.
TGTGCCAGCAGGACTGGGGGCCTAGCGGGGGGGCTCGGCACAGATACGCAGTATTTT
CASRTGGLAGGLGTDTQYF
>TRBV9|.|TRBJ2-6|.
TGTGCCAGCAGCGTAGGGGGGAGCTCTGGGGCCAACGTCCTGACTTTC
CASSVGGSSGANVLTF
>TRBV7-6|.|TRBJ2-7|.
TGTGCCAGCAGCTCGGGGCCCCCAAGGGAGCAGTACTTC
CASSSGPPREQYF
>TRBV12-3/TRBV12-4|.|TRBJ1-6|few
TGTGCCAGCAGTTTAGAGTCCTTACCCCTCCACTTT
CASSLESLPLHF
>TRBV7-9|TRBD1|TRBJ2-5|.
TGTGCCAGCAGCTCCTATCCAGGGGGAATGGAGACCCAGTACTTC
CASSSYPGGMETQYF
>TRBV7-2|TRBD1|TRBJ1-2|.
TGTGCCAGCAGCTTATTTGGAGGGGACGACAGGGTTTATGGCTACACCTTC
CASSLFGGDDRVYGYTF
>TRBV20-1|TRBD1|TRBJ2-3|.
TGCAGTGCTATCGGACAGGGGGCAGATACGCAGTATTTT
CSAIGQGADTQYF
>TRBV5-6|.|TRBJ2-6|few
TGTGCCAGCAGCTTGTATCGGGGTGAGAACTCTGGGGCCAACGTCCTGACTTTC
CASSLYRGENSGANVLTF
>TRBV29-1|.|TRBJ2-7|many
TGCAGCGTTGGGGGGAACGAGCAGTACTTC
CSVGGNEQYF
>TRBV7-9|.|TRBJ2-3|.
TGTGCCAGCAGCCCCAAATCTAGCGCGTTCACAGATACGCAGTATTTT
CASSPKSSAFTDTQYF
>TRBV12-3/TRBV12-4|.|TRBJ1-4|.
TGTGCCAGCAGTTTCAGAGCCCCGGGGTCAGTCGGTGAAAAACTGTTTTTT
CASSFRAPGSVGEKLFF
>TRBV5-8|.|TRBJ1-5|few
TGTGCCAGCAGCTTGGCCGGGGGCAGGGTGGGTTGGCCCCAGCATTTT
CASSLAGGRVGWPQHF
>TRBV3-1|.|TRBJ2-2|.
TGTGCCAGCAGCCAAGAAGGGAGAACCGGGGAGCTGTTTTTT
CASSQEGRTGELFF
>TRBV2|.|TRBJ2-7|.
TGTGCCAGCAGTAACAGGGTTAACTACGAGCAGTACTTC
CASSNRVNYEQYF
>TRBV7-8|.|TRBJ2-1|few
TGTGCCAGCAGCTTACGGTCACTCACAAATGAGCAGTTCTTC
CASSLRSLTNEQFF
>TRBV7-9|.|TRBJ2-7|.
TGTGCCAGCAGCTATTCCCCCTTCGAGCAGTACTTC
CASSYSPFEQYF
>TRBV5-1|.|TRBJ2-5|.
TGCGCCAGCAGCTGGTCCCCGGGGGCGCATGAGACCCAGTACTTC
CASSWSPGAHETQYF
>TRBV20-1|TRBD2|TRBJ2-4|few
TGCAGTGCACCCCGGACTAGCGGGGGTAGGATGGGCAAAAACATTCAGTACTTC
CSAPRTSGGRMGKNIQYF
>TRBV12-3/TRBV12-4|.|TRBJ1-4|.
TGTGCCAGCAGTTTCGGCGACAGGAACAATGAAAAACTGTTTTTT
CASSFGDRNNEKLFF
>TRBV15|TRBD1|TRBJ2-7|few
TGTGCCACCAGCCCATGGGACAGGTCCCACGAGCAGTACTTC
CATSPWDRSHEQYF
>TRBV18|TRBD1|TRBJ2-1|.
TGTGCCAGCTCACCACCGAGGACAGGGAGCGAAGAGCAGTTCTTC
CASSPPRTGSEEQFF
>TRBV7-3|.|TRBJ2-7|few
TGTGCCAGCAGCTTATCCGCGGGTGTGGGCGAGCAGTACTTC
CASSLSAGVGEQYF
>TRBV5-1|.|TRBJ2-5|few
TGCGCCAGCAGCCCGGGCACCCAAGAGACCCAGTACTTC
CASSPGTQETQYF
>TRBV25-1|TRBD1|TRBJ1-6|few
TGTGCCAGCAGTGATGGTGGGAGAGGGGGCTGGAGTTCACCCCTCCACTTT
CASSDGGRGGWSSPLHF
>TRBV20-1|.|TRBJ1-5|few
TGCAGTGCTAGAGGACATTGGGGTGATCAGCCCCAGCATTTT
CSARGHWGDQPQHF
>TRBV5-1|.|TRBJ2-2|.
TGCGCCAGCAGCTTTCTCGTCGGAGAGGAGCTGTTTTTT
CASSFLVGEELFF
>TRBV5-1|.|TRBJ1-1|few
TGCGCCAGCAGCTTAGACAGTATGAACACTGAAGCTTTCTTT
CASSLDSMNTEAFF
>TRBV7-8|.|TRBJ1-5|.
TGTGCCAGCAGCTTCCGCATCGGTCAGCCCCAGCATTTT
CASSFRIGQPQHF
>TRBV30|TRBD2|TRBJ2-3|.
TGTGCCTGGAGTGTAAGCGGGGGTAGCACAGATACGCAGTATTTT
CAWSVSGGSTDTQYF
>TRBV7-9|.|TRBJ1-1|few
TGTGCCACCACTGGGCAGGAGACCTTGAACACTGAAGCTTTCTTT
CATTGQETLNTEAFF
>TRBV11-2|TRBD2|TRBJ2-5|few
TGTGCCAGCAGCTCGCGGACTAGCGGGGGGATGGAGACCCAGTACTTC
CASSSRTSGGMETQYF